This record covers a single TCR beta chain. The CDR3 totals 11 residues. The germline gives CDR1 LGHDT, CDR2 YNNKEL (reference sequence). V was trimmed by 5 bases and J by 3 bases, leaving 5 bases between them. Enrollment of patients from Seattle took place during active infection, with longitudinal follow-up. Original processing notes: How many nucleated cells were present was estimated from reference gene primer amplification. Clones were read by immunoSEQ multiplex PCR, and TCRdb kept only the in-frame ones, dropping some. The V and J calls and clone size come from that table; D and trimming were worked out from the DNA. The top ten hold approximately 15% of the sample, which has roughly 70,000 clones, roughly 72% seen once. The sample comes from a study of blood T cell repertoires in COVID-19. Study-wide context: Donors in the United States, Italy and Spain gave samples during acute or convalescent COVID-19. T cells, B-cell-depleted T cells, or PBMCs provided the cDNA or gDNA that served as material.

The rearrangement joins TRBV3-1 (or the pseudogene TRBV3-2) to TRBJ2-7; D possibly corresponds to TRBD1 (5 bases). Sequences were obtained from peripheral blood. The clonotype was recovered from a man between 60 and 75 years old with COVID-19, enrolled during active disease. CDR3 in DNA: TGTGCCAGCAGCAGGGGCTACGAGCAGTACTTC. Its translation: CASSRGYEQYF.